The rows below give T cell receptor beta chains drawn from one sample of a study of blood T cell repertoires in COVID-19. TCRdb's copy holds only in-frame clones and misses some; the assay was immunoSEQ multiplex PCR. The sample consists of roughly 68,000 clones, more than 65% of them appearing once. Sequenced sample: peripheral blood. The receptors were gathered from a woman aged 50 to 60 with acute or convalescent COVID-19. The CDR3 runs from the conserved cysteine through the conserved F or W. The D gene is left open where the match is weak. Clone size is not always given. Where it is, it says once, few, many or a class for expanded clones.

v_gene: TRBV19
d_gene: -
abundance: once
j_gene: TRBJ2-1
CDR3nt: TGTGCCAGCAAGACTAGGGCTAACAATGAGCAGTTCTTC
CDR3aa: CASKTRANNEQFF

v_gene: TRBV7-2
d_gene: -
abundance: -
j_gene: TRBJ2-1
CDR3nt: TGTGCCAGCAGCTCCGGGACAGGGTCTTCCGGGGGGGATGAGCAGTTCTTC
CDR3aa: CASSSGTGSSGGDEQFF

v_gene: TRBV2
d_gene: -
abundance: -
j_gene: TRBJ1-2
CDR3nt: TGTGCCAGCAGTGAAGCTGGGGGCTCGAACACCTTC
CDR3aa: CASSEAGGSNTF

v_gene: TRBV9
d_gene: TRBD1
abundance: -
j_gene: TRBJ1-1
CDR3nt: TGTGCCAGCAGCGTAGGGGGGGACAGGGACACTGAAGCTTTCTTT
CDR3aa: CASSVGGDRDTEAFF

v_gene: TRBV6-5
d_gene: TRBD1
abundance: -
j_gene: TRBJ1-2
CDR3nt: TGTGCCAGCTGGGACAGATCGATGTACTATGGCTACACCTTC
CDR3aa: CASWDRSMYYGYTF

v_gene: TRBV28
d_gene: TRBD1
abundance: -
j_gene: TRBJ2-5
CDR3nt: TGTGCCAGCAGTGACGGACAGGGGGAGACCCAGTACTTC
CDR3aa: CASSDGQGETQYF

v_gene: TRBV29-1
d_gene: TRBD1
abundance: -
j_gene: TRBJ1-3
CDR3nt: TGCAGCGCTGAGGGGGCTTCGGGAAACACCATATATTTT
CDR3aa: CSAEGASGNTIYF

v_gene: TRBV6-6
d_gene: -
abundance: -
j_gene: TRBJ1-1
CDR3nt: TGTGCCAGCAGCCCGCAGGGCGGGGACACTGAAGCTTTCTTT
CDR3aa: CASSPQGGDTEAFF

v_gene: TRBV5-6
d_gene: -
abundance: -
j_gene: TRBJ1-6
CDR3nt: TGTGCCAGCAGCCAACAATACGGGGGGCGGATTTATAATTCACCCCTCCACTTT
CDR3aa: CASSQQYGGRIYNSPLHF

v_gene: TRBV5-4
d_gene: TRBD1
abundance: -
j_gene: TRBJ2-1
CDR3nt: TGTGCCAGCAGCGGGGGACAGGCCACCAACCCTGGGTCCTACAATGAGCAGTTCTTC
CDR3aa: CASSGGQATNPGSYNEQFF

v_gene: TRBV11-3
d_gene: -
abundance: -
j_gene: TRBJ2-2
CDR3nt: TGTGCCAGCAGCTTAGAACCTGCGGAAAACACCGGGGAGCTGTTTTTT
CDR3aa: CASSLEPAENTGELFF

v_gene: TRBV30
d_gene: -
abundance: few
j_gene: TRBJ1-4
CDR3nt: TGTGCCTGGACCCGGCACAGTAATGAAAAACTGTTTTTT
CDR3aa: CAWTRHSNEKLFF

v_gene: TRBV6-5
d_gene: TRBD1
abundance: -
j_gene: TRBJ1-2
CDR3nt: TGTGCCAGCAGTTACTCCTCGACAGGGACCTATGGCTACACCTTC
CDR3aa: CASSYSSTGTYGYTF

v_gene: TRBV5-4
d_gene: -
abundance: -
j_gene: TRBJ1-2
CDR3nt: TGTGCCAGCAGCTTCGGTTCCTCCCACCAGGCTAACTATGGCTACACCTTC
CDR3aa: CASSFGSSHQANYGYTF

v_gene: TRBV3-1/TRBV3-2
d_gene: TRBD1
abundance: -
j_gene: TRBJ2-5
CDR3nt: TGTGCCAGCTCCCGGGACAGGTCAATGGGGTCCCAGTACTTC
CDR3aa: CASSRDRSMGSQYF

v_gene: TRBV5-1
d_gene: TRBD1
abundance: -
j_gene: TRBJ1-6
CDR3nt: TGCGCCAGCAGCTTGGTCGTAGGACAGGGGAATTCACCCCTCCACTTT
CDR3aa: CASSLVVGQGNSPLHF

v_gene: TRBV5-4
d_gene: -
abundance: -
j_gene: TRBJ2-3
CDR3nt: TGTGCCAGCAGCTTCGAACCGGGGATCACAGATACGCAGTATTTT
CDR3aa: CASSFEPGITDTQYF

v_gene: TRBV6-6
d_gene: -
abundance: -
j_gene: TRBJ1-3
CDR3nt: TGTGCCAGCAGTTACTCGATCACAGTAGATGGAAACACCATATATTTT
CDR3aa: CASSYSITVDGNTIYF

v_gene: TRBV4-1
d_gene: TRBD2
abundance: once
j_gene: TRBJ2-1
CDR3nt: TGCGCCAGCAGCCAAGATTTTCGAACGCCGGGACTACCGACTGAGCAGTTCTTC
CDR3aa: CASSQDFRTPGLPTEQFF

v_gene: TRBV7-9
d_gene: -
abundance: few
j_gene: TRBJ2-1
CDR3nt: TGTGCCAGCAGCTTATCGCCGGCGGACAATGAGCAGTTCTTC
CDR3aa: CASSLSPADNEQFF

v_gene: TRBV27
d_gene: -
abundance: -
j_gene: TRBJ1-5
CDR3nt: TGTGCCAGCAGGGGGGGTAAGTTTGACAATCAGCCCCAGCATTTT
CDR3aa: CASRGGKFDNQPQHF

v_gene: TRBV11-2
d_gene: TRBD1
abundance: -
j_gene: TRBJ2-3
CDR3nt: TGTGCCAGCAGCCGTGGGACAGGGGCCGCAGATACGCAGTATTTT
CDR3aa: CASSRGTGAADTQYF

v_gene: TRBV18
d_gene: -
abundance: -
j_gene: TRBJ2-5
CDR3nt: TGTGCCAGCTCACCACCGGGCCGGGAGACCCAGTACTTC
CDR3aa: CASSPPGRETQYF

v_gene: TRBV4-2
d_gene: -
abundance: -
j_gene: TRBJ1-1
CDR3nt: TGTGCCAGCAGCCAAGATCCGGCCGGGGGGACCAAACCTGAAGCTTTCTTT
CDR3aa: CASSQDPAGGTKPEAFF

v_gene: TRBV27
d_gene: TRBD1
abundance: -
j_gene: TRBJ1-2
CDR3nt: TGTGCCAGCAGTCCTACCTCTGGGGGACAGCGAATCGTTCCTTATGGCTACACCTTC
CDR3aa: CASSPTSGGQRIVPYGYTF

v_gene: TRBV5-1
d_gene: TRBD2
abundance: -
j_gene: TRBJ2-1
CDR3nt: TGCGCCAGCAGTTCCCCCCTAGCGGGGCACAATGAGCAGTTCTTC
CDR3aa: CASSSPLAGHNEQFF

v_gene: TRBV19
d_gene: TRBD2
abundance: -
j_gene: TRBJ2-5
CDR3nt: TGTGCCAGTAGTACTTTCACAAGACTAGCGGGGGGCATCAACCAAGAGACCCAGTACTTC
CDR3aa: CASSTFTRLAGGINQETQYF

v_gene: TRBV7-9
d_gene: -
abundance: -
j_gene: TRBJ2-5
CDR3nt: TGTGCCAGCAGCTCGACAGGCTCGGGAGAGACCCAGTACTTC
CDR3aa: CASSSTGSGETQYF

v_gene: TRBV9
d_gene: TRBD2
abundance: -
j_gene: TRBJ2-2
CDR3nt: TGTGCCAGCAGCGTAGCCCTAGCGGGAGGACCCACGAACACCGGGGAGCTGTTTTTT
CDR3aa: CASSVALAGGPTNTGELFF

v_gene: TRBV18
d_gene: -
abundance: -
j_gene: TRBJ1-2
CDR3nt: TGTGCCAGCTCCTATAGGACAGAGGTTACCTATGATGGCTACACCTTC
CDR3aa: CASSYRTEVTYDGYTF

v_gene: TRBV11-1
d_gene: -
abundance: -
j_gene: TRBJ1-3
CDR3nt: TGTGCCAGCAGCTTACAGCGGACCGGACCTGGAAACACCATATATTTT
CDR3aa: CASSLQRTGPGNTIYF

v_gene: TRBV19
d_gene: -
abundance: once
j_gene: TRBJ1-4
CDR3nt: TGTGCCAGTAGTACCCTAGCCCATGAAAAACTGTTTTTT
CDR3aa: CASSTLAHEKLFF

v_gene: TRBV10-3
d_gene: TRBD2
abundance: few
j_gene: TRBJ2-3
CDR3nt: TGTGCCATCAGTTGGACTAGCAGTTTTCTCACAGATACGCAGTATTTT
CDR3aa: CAISWTSSFLTDTQYF

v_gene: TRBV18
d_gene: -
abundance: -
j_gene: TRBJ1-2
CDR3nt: TGTGCCAGCTCACCACAGGGGGATAATAACTATGGCTACACCTTC
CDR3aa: CASSPQGDNNYGYTF

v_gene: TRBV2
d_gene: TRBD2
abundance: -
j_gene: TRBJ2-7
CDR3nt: TGTGCCAGCCGGGATTGGCGGGGGGGCTCCGAGCAGTACTTC
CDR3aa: CASRDWRGGSEQYF

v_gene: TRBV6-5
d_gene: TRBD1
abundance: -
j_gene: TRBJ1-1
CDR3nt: TGTGCCAGCAGCCTCCAGGGGGGTACTGAAGCTTTCTTT
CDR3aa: CASSLQGGTEAFF

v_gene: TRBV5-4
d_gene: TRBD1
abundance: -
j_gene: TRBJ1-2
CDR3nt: TGTGCCAGCAGCTTGGACAGGGGGCTAGGCTATGGCTACACCTTC
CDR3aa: CASSLDRGLGYGYTF

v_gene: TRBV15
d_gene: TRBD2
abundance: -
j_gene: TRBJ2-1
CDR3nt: TGTGCCACCAGCAGAGGTAGCGGGGGGGCCTACAATGAGCAGTTCTTC
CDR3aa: CATSRGSGGAYNEQFF

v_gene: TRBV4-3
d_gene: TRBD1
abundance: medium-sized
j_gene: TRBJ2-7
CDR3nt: TGCGCCAGCAGCCCCCTGACAGGGGGCCAAGCCTACGAGCAGTACTTC
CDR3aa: CASSPLTGGQAYEQYF

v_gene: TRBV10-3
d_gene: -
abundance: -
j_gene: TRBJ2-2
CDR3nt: TGTGCCATCAGTGAGGCTCACGGCACCGGGGAGCTGTTTTTT
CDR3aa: CAISEAHGTGELFF

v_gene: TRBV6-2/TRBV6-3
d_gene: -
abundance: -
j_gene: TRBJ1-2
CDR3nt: TGTGCCAGCAGTCACAGGGAGAGCGGCTACACCTTC
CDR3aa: CASSHRESGYTF

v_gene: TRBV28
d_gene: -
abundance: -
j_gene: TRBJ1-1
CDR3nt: TGTGCCAGCAAAGAACAGGGAACTGAAGCTTTCTTT
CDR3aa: CASKEQGTEAFF

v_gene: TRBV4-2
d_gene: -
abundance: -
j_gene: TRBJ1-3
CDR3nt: TGTGCCAGCTATGCGGGAAACACCATATATTTT
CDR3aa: CASYAGNTIYF

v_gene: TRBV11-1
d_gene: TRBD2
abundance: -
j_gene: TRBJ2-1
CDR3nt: TGTGCCAGCAGTACCGGACTAGCGGGGTCAAATGAGCAGTTCTTC
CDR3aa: CASSTGLAGSNEQFF

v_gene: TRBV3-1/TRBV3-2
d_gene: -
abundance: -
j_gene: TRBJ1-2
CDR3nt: TGTGCCAGCAGCCAACCACAGATTAACTATGGCTACACCTTC
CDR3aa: CASSQPQINYGYTF

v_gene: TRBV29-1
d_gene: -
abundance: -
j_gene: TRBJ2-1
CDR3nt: TGCAGCGACGGTGGACAAGCCTACAATGAGCAGTTCTTC
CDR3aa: CSDGGQAYNEQFF

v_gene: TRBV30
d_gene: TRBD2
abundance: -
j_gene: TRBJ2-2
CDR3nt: TGTGCCTGGAGTGTACGGACTAGCGGGAGGGCCGGGGAGCTGTTTTTT
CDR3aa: CAWSVRTSGRAGELFF

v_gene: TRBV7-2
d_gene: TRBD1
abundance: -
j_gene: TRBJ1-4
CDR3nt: TGTGCCAGCAGCTTCTCCGGGACAGGGGGCGGAACTAATGAAAAACTGTTTTTT
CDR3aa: CASSFSGTGGGTNEKLFF

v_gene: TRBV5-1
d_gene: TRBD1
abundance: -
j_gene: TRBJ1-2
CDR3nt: TGCGCCAGCAAGGAGGGGGCGCGCGGCTACACCTTC
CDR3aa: CASKEGARGYTF

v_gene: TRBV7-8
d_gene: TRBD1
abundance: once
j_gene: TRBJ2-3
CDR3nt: TGTGCCAGCAGCTTAGGACAGGGAACTGGCGGTACGCAGTATTTT
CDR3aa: CASSLGQGTGGTQYF

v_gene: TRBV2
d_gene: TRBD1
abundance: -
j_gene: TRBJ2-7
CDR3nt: TGTGCCAGCAGCGCGGGCCCAGGGGGCGAGCAGTACTTC
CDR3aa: CASSAGPGGEQYF

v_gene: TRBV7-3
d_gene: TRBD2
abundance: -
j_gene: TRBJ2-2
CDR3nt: TGTGCCAGCAGCTCGAAGACTAGCGGGTCGAACACCGGGGAGCTGTTTTTT
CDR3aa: CASSSKTSGSNTGELFF

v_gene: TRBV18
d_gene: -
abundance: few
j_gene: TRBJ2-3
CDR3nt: TGTGCCAGCTCAGTTTCGATGGCGGGCCTCACAGATACGCAGTATTTT
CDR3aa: CASSVSMAGLTDTQYF

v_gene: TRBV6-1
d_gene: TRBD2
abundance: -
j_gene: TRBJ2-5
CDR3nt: TGTGCCAGCAGTGAATCGAGCGGGGGGGCTCGGGAGACCCAGTACTTC
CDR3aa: CASSESSGGARETQYF

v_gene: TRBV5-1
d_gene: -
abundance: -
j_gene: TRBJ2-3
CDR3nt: TGCGCCAGCAGCTTCGGCGGAGAGGGCACAGATACGCAGTATTTT
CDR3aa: CASSFGGEGTDTQYF